This T cell receptor beta chain is from a study of glioma-infiltrating T cells. Amplification of TCR alpha and beta CDR3 regions from RNA used iRepertoire nested multiplex PCR. MiXCR was run by TCRdb on the multiplex PCR reads, yielding one entry per CDR3 protein. Here the sample spans approximately 400,000 distinct CDR3 sequences, around 45% being singletons. Regarding this clonotype: Its target is unknown.

The study's findings and limits: Above-expected tissue-blood divergence occurred in all gliomas, most in low-grade ones. Signature shared blood CDR3 motifs were enriched in low-divergence and depleted in high-divergence patients.

The receptor was isolated from a human donor with low-grade glioma or glioblastoma, undergoing nonglioma brain surgery, or in good health (not recorded which). Sequencing was performed on glioma tissue, nonneoplastic brain tissue, or PBMCs (not recorded which).

CDR3 loop: CSASGLAGRAQETQYF. Here the CDR3 DNA reads TGCAGTGCTAGTGGGCTAGCGGGACGGGCCCAAGAGACCCAGTACTTC. The V call is TRBV20-1, the J call TRBJ2-5, with 9 bases lining up with TRBD2. The CDR3 consists of 16 residues. V lost 3 bases, J lost 1 base, and 9 bases stayed unmatched. Germline CDR1 reads DFQATT; CDR2 reads SNEGSKA (reference sequence).